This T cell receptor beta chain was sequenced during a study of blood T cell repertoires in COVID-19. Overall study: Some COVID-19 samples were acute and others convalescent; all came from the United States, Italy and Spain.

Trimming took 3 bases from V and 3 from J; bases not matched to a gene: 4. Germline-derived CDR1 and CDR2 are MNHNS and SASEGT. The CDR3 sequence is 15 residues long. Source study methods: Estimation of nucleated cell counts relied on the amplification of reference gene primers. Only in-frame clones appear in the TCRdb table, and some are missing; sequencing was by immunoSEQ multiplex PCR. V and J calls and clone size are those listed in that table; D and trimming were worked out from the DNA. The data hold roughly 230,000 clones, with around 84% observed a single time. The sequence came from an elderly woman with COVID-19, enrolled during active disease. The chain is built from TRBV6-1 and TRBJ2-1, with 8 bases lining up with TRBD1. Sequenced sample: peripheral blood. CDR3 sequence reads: CASSEQDRVYNEQFF. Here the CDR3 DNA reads TGTGCCAGCAGTGAGCAGGACAGGGTCTACAATGAGCAGTTCTTC.